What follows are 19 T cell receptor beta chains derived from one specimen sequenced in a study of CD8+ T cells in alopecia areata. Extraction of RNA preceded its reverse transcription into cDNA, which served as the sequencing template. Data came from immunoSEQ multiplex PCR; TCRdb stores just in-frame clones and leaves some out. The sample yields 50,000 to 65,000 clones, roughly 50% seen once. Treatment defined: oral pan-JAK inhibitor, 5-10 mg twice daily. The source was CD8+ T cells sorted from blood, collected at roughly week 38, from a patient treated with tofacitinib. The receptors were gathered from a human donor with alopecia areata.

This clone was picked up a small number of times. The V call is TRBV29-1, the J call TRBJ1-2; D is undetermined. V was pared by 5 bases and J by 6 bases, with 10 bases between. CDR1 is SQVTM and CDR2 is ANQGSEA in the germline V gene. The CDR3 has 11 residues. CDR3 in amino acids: CSVIHRDGYTF. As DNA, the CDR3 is TGCAGCGTTATCCACCGGGATGGCTACACCTTC.

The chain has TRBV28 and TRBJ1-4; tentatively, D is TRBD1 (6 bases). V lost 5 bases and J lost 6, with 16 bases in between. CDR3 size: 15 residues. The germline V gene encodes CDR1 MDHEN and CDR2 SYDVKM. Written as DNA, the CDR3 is TGTGCCAGCAGTAACCCGGACAGAGTCGATGAAAAACTGTTTTTT. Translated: CASSNPDRVDEKLFF.

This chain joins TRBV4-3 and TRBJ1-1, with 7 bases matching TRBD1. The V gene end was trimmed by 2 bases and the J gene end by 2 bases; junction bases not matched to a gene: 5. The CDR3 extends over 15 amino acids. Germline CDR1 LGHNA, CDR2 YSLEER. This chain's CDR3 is CASSQSIGGNTEAFF. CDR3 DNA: TGCGCCAGCAGCCAAAGTATAGGGGGCAACACTGAAGCTTTCTTT.

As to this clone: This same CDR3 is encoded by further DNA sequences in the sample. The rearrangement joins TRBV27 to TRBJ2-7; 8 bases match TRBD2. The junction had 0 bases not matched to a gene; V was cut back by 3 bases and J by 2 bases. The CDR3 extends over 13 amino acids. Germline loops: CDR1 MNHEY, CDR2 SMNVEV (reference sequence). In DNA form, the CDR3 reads TGTGCCAGCAGTTTCGGGAGGGCCTACGAGCAGTACTTC. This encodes CASSFGRAYEQYF.

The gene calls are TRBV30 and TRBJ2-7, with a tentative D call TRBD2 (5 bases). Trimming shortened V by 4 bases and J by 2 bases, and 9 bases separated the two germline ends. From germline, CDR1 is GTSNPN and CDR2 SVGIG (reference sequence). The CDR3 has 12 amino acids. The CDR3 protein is CAWNTGTYEQYF. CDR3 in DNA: TGTGCCTGGAACACGGGGACCTACGAGCAGTACTTC.

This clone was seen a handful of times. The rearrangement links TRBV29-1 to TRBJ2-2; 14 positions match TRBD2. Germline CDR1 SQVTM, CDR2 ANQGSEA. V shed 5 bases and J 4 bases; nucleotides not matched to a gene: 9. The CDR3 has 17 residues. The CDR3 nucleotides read TGCAGCGTTCGGACTAGCGGGAGGCCCGCGAGCACCGGGGAGCTGTTTTTT. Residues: CSVRTSGRPASTGELFF.

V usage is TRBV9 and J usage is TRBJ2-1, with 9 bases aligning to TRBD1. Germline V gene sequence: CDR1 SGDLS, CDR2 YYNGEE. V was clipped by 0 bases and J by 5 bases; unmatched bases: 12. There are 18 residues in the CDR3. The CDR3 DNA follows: TGTGCCAGCAGCGTAGCACCGGGACAGGGTGCGAGACACAATGAGCAGTTCTTC. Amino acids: CASSVAPGQGARHNEQFF.

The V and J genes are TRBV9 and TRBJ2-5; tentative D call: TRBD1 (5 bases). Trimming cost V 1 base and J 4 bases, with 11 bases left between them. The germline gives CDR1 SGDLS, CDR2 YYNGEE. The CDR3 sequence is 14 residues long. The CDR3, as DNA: TGTGCCAGCAGCGTACAGGGAACGCGAGAGACCCAGTACTTC. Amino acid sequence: CASSVQGTRETQYF.

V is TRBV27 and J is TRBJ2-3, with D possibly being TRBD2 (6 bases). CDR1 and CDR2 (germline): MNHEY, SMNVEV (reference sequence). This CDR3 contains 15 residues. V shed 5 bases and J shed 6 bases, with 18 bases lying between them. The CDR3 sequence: CASSPGLEFPDTQYF. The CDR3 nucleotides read TGTGCCAGCAGTCCGGGACTTGAGTTCCCGGATACGCAGTATTTT.

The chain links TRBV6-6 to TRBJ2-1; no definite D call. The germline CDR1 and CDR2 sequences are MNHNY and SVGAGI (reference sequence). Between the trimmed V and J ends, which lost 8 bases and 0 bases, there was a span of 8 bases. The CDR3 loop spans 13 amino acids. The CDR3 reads CASLPSSYNEQFF. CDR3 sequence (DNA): TGTGCCAGCCTACCGAGCTCCTACAATGAGCAGTTCTTC.

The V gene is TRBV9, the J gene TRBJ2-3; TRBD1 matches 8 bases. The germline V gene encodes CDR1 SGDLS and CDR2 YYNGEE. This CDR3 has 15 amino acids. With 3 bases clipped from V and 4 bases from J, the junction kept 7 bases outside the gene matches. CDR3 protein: CASSAATGVPDTQYF. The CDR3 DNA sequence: TGTGCCAGCAGCGCCGCGACAGGGGTCCCAGATACGCAGTATTTT.

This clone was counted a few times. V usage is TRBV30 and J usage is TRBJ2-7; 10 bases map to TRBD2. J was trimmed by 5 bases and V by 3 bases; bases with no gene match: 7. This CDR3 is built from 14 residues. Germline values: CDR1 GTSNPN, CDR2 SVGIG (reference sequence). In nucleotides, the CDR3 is TGTGCCTGGAGCGGAGACCTAGCGGGGGACGAGCAGTACTTC. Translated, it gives CAWSGDLAGDEQYF.

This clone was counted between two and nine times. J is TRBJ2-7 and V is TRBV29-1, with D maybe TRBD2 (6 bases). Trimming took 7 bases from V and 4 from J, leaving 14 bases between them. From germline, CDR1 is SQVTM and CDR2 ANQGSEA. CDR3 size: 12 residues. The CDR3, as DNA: TGCAGCGGCGGGGAGAGGGGATACGAGCAGTACTTC. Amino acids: CSGGERGYEQYF.

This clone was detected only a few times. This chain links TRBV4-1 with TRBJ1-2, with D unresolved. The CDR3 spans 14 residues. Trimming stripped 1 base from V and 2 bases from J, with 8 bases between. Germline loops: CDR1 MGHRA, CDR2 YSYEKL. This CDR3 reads CASSQGAANYGYTF. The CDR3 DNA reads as TGCGCCAGCAGCCAAGGCGCTGCCAACTATGGCTACACCTTC.

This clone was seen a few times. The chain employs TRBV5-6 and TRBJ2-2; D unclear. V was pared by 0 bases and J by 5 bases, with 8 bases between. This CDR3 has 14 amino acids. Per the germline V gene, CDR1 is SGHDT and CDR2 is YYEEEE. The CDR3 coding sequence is TGTGCCAGCAGCTTGGTTCGAGGTACCGGGGAGCTGTTTTTT. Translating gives CASSLVRGTGELFF.

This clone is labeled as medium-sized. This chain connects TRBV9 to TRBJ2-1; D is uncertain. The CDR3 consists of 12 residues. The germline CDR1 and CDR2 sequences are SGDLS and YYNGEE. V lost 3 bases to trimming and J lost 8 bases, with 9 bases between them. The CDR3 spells CASSALRDEQFF. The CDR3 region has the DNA TGTGCCAGCAGCGCCCTTAGGGATGAGCAGTTCTTC.

The CDR3 here is CASSVVGRTQETQYF. The CDR3 bases are TGTGCCAGCAGCGTAGTCGGACGGACCCAAGAGACCCAGTACTTC. The chain combines TRBV9 with TRBJ2-5; D ambiguous. The germline V gene encodes CDR1 SGDLS and CDR2 YYNGEE. The V end was cut by 0 bases, the J end by 1 base, with 10 bases between. The CDR3 length is 15 residues.

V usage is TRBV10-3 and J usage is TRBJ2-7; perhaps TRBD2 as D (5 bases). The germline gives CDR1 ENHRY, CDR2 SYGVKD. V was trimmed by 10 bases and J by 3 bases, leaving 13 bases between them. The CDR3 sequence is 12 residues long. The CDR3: CASKDGVYEQYF. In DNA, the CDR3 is TGTGCCAGCAAAGACGGGGTCTACGAGCAGTACTTC.

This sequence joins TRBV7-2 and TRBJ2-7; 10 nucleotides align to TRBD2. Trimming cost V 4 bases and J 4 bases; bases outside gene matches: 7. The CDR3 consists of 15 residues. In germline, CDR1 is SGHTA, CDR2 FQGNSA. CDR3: CASSSGAGGRYEQYF. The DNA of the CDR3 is TGTGCCAGCAGCTCGGGAGCGGGAGGGCGTTACGAGCAGTACTTC. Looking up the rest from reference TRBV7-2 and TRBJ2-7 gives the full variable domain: GAGVSQSPSNKVTEKGKDVELRCDPISGHTALYWYRQSLGQGLEFLIYFQGNSAPDKSGLPSDRFSAERTGGSVSTLTIQRTQQEDSAVYLCASSSGAGGRYEQYFGPGTRLTVT.